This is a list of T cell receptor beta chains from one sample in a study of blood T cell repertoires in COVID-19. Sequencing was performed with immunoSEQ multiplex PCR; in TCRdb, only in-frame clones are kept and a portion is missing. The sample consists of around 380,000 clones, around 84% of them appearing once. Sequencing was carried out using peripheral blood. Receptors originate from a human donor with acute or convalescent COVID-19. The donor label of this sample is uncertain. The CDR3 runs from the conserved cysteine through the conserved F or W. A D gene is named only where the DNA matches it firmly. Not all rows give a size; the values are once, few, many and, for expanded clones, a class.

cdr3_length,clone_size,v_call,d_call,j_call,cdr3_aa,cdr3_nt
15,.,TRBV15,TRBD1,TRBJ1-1,CATSTRGTGRTEAFF,TGTGCCACCAGCACTCGCGGGACAGGGCGTACTGAAGCTTTCTTT
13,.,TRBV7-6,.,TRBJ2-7,CASRPGHPYEQYF,TGTGCCAGCAGACCGGGACATCCCTACGAGCAGTACTTC
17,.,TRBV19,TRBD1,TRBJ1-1,CASSMGRAHRGNTEAFF,TGTGCCAGTAGTATGGGGCGGGCACACAGGGGAAACACTGAAGCTTTCTTT
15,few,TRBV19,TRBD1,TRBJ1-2,CASSIMGQGLYGYTF,TGTGCCAGTAGTATAATGGGACAGGGGTTATATGGCTACACCTTC
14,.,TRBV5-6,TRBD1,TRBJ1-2,CASSLFDRVYGYTF,TGTGCCAGCAGCTTGTTCGACAGGGTCTATGGCTACACCTTC
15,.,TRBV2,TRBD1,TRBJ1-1,CASRGDRGKGTEAFF,TGTGCCAGCAGAGGGGACAGGGGAAAGGGGACTGAAGCTTTCTTT
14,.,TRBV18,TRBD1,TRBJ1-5,CASSPTGGNQPQHF,TGTGCCAGCTCACCGACAGGGGGCAATCAGCCCCAGCATTTT
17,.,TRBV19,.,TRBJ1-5,CASSIDNWVRGNQPQHF,TGTGCCAGTAGTATAGATAACTGGGTGAGAGGAAATCAGCCCCAGCATTTT
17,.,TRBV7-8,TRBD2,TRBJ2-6,CASSSTSGNSGANVLTF,TGTGCCAGCAGCTCGACTAGCGGCAACTCTGGGGCCAACGTCCTGACTTTC
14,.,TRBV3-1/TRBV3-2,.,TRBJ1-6,CASSQTPGDSPLHF,TGTGCCAGCAGCCAAACCCCCGGGGATTCACCCCTCCACTTT
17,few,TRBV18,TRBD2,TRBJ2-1,CASSPPGGLAGENEQFF,TGTGCCAGCTCACCCCCGGGGGGACTAGCGGGAGAGAATGAGCAGTTCTTC
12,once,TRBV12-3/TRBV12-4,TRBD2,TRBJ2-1,CASSERESEQFF,TGTGCCAGCAGTGAGCGGGAGAGTGAGCAGTTCTTC
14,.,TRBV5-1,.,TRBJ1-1,CASSLGEGGTEAFF,TGCGCCAGCAGCTTGGGCGAGGGTGGCACTGAAGCTTTCTTT
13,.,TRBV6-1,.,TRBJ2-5,CASSENGRRAQYF,TGTGCCAGCAGTGAAAATGGAAGGAGGGCTCAGTACTTC
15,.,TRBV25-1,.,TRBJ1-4,CASSSPREGNEKLFF,TGTGCCAGCAGTAGCCCAAGGGAGGGTAATGAAAAACTGTTTTTT
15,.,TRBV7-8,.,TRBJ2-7,CASSLGQGTTYEQYF,TGTGCCAGCAGCTTAGGGCAGGGCACAACCTACGAGCAGTACTTC
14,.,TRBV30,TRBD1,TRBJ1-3,CAWKGQGTGNTIYF,TGTGCCTGGAAGGGACAGGGGACTGGAAACACCATATATTTT
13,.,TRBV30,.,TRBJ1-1,CAWSSYRNTEAFF,TGTGCCTGGAGTTCATACAGGAACACTGAAGCTTTCTTT
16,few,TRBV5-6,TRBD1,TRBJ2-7,CASSLVSEDRRDEQYF,TGTGCCAGCAGCTTAGTTAGTGAGGACAGGCGAGACGAGCAGTACTTC
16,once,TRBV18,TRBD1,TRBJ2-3,CASSPLDRRGTDTQYF,TGTGCCAGCTCACCACTGGACAGGCGGGGCACAGATACGCAGTATTTT
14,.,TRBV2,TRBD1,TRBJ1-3,CASDRVGFGNTIYF,TGTGCCAGCGACAGGGTGGGATTTGGAAACACCATATATTTT
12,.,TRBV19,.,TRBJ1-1,CASSMVPMGAFF,TGTGCCAGTAGTATGGTTCCCATGGGCGCTTTCTTT
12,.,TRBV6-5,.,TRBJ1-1,CASSSWEVGAFF,TGTGCCAGCAGTTCCTGGGAGGTCGGAGCTTTCTTT
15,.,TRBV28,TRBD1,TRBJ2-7,CASTSPGTGSYEQYF,TGTGCCAGCACCAGTCCCGGGACAGGGTCGTACGAGCAGTACTTC
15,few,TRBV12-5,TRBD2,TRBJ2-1,CASGNPGRAGHEQFF,TGTGCTAGTGGTAACCCGGGGAGGGCCGGACATGAGCAGTTCTTC
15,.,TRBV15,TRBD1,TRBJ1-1,CATSRGTGGHTEAFF,TGTGCCACCAGCAGAGGGACAGGGGGCCACACTGAAGCTTTCTTT
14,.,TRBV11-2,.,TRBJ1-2,CASSLHRESWGYTF,TGTGCCAGCAGCTTACACCGCGAGTCTTGGGGCTACACCTTC
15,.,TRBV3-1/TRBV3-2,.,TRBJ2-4,CASSRGHGAKNIQYF,TGTGCCAGCAGCCGGGGACATGGGGCCAAAAACATTCAGTACTTC
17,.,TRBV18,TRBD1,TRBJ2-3,CASSPNFADRGTDTQYF,TGTGCCAGCTCACCAAACTTCGCGGACAGGGGCACAGATACGCAGTATTTT
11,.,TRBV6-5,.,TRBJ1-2,CAIRTPGGYTF,TGTGCCATCCGGACTCCGGGTGGCTACACCTTC
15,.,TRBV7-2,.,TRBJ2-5,CASSLRRKMGETQYF,TGTGCCAGCAGCTTAAGGCGGAAAATGGGAGAGACCCAGTACTTC
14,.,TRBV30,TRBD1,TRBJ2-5,CAWSVGNRGMIQYF,TGTGCCTGGAGTGTCGGTAACAGGGGAATGATCCAGTACTTC
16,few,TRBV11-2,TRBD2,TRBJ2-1,CASSPFRGTIYNEQFF,TGTGCCAGCAGCCCCTTCAGAGGGACTATCTACAATGAGCAGTTCTTC
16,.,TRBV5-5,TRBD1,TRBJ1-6,CASSFLPGQGNSPLHF,TGTGCCAGCAGCTTCTTACCGGGACAGGGGAATTCACCCCTCCACTTT
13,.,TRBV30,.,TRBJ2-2,CAQRGQNTGELFF,TGTGCCCAGCGGGGACAGAACACCGGGGAGCTGTTTTTT
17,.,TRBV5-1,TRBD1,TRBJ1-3,CASSLSPGTGIGNTIYF,TGCGCCAGCAGCCTAAGTCCCGGGACAGGGATCGGAAACACCATATATTTT
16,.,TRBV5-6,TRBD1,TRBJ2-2,CASSPPGTVGTGELFF,TGTGCCAGCAGCCCACCCGGGACAGTCGGAACCGGGGAGCTGTTTTTT
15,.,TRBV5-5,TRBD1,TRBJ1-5,CASSPWTGRDQPQHF,TGTGCCAGCAGCCCCTGGACAGGGCGTGATCAGCCCCAGCATTTT
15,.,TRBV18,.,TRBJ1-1,CASSPPGLLWTEAFF,TGTGCCAGCTCACCACCTGGGCTCCTCTGGACTGAAGCTTTCTTT
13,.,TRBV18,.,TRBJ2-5,CASSPTNGETQYF,TGTGCCAGCTCACCAACGAACGGAGAGACCCAGTACTTC
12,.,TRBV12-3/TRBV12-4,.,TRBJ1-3,CASSFEGYTIYF,TGTGCCAGCAGTTTCGAGGGATACACCATATATTTT
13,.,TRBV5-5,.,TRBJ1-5,CASAETFGQPQHF,TGTGCCAGTGCCGAAACTTTCGGTCAGCCCCAGCATTTT
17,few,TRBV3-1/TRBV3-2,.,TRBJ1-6,CASSSRTAGQYNSPLHF,TGTGCCAGCAGCTCACGGACAGCGGGGCAGTATAATTCACCCCTCCACTTT
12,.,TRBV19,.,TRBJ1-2,CASSIGRGGYTF,TGTGCCAGTAGTATAGGCAGGGGCGGCTACACCTTC
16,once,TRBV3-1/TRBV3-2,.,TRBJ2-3,CASSQEASPYSDTQYF,TGTGCCAGCAGCCAAGAGGCTAGTCCTTATTCAGATACGCAGTATTTT
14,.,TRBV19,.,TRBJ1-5,CASSMKGVGQPQHF,TGTGCCAGTAGTATGAAGGGGGTCGGCCAGCCCCAGCATTTT
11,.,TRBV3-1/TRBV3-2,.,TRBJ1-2,CASSQNRDYTF,TGTGCCAGCAGCCAAAACAGGGACTACACCTTC
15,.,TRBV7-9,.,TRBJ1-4,CASSLMGQVNEKLFF,TGTGCCAGCAGCTTGATGGGACAAGTTAATGAAAAACTGTTTTTT
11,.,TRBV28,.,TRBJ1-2,CASNRDYGYTF,TGTGCCAGCAACAGGGACTATGGCTACACCTTC
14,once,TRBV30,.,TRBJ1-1,CAWSVRGLNTEAFF,TGTGCCTGGAGTGTACGAGGGTTGAATACTGAAGCTTTCTTT
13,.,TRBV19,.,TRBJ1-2,CASRRAGRYGYTF,TGTGCCAGTAGGAGGGCAGGACGCTATGGCTACACCTTC
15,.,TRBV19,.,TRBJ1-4,CASTPWAETKEKLFF,TGTGCCAGTACCCCGTGGGCAGAGACCAAAGAAAAACTGTTTTTT
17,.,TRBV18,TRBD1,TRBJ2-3,CASSTTGGQGGTDTQYF,TGTGCCAGCTCCACCACAGGGGGACAGGGAGGCACAGATACGCAGTATTTT
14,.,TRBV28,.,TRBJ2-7,CASMGRGTSYEQYF,TGTGCCAGCATGGGGCGGGGAACCTCCTACGAGCAGTACTTC
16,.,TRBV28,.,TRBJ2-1,CASSSLGGRPYNEQFF,TGTGCCAGCAGTTCCCTTGGGGGCCGGCCATACAATGAGCAGTTCTTC
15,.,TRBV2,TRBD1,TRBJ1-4,CASSGGQVALEKLFF,TGTGCCAGCAGTGGGGGACAGGTAGCATTGGAAAAACTGTTTTTT
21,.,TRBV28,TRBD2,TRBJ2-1,CASSLRPAGTRPMGDYNEQFF,TGTGCCAGCAGTCTACGACCGGCCGGGACTAGACCTATGGGGGACTACAATGAGCAGTTCTTC